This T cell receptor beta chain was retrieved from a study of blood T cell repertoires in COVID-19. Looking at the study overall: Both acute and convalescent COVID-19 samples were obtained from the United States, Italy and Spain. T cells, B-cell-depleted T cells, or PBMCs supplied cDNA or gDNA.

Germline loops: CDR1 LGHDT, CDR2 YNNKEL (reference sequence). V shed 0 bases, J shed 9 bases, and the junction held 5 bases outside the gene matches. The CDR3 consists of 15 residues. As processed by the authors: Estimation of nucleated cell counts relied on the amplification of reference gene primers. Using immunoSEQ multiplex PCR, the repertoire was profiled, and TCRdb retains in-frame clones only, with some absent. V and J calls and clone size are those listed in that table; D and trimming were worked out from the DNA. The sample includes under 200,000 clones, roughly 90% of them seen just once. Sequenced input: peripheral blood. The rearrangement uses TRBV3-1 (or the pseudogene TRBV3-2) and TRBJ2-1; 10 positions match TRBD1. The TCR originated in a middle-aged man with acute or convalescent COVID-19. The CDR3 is CASSQETGGFGEQFF. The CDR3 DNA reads TGTGCCAGCAGCCAAGAGACAGGGGGCTTCGGTGAGCAGTTCTTC.